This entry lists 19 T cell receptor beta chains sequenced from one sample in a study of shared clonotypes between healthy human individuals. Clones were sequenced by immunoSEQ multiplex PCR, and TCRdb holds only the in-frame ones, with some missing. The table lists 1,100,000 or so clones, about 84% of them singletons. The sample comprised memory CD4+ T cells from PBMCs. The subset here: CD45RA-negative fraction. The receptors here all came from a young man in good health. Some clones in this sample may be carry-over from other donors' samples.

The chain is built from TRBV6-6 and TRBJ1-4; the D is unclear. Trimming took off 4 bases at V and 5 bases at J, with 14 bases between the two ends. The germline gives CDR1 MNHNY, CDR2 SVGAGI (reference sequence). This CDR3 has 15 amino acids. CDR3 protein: CASSSPGGGNEKLFF. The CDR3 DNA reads TGTGCCAGCAGTTCTCCGGGAGGCGGAAATGAAAAACTGTTTTTT.

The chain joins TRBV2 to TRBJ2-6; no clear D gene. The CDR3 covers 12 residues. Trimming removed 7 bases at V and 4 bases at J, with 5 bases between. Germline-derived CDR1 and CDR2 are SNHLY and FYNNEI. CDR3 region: CASTPGANVLTF. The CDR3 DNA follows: TGTGCCAGCACCCCCGGGGCCAACGTCCTGACTTTC.

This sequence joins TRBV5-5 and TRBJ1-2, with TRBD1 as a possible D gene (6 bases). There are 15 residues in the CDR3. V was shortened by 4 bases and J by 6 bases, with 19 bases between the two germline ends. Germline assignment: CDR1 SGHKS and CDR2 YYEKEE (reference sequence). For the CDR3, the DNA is TGTGCCAGCAGCCCCGTTACAGGGCTTGGAGATGGCTACACCTTC. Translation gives CASSPVTGLGDGYTF. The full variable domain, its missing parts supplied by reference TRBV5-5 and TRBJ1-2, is DAGVTQSPTHLIKTRGQQVTLRCSPISGHKSVSWYQQVLGQGPQFIFQYYEKEERGRGNFPDRFSARQFPNYSSELNVNALLLGDSALYLCASSPVTGLGDGYTFGSGTRLTVV.

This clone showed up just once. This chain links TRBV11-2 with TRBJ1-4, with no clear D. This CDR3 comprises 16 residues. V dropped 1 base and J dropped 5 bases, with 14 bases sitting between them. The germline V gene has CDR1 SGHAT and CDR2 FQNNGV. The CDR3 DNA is TGTGCCAGCAGCTTAGGAAAGCGGTCGGGGAATGAAAAACTGTTTTTT. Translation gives CASSLGKRSGNEKLFF. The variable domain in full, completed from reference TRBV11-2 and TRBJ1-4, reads EAGVAQSPRYKIIEKRQSVAFWCNPISGHATLYWYQQILGQGPKLLIQFQNNGVVDDSQLPKDRFSAERLKGVDSTLKIQPAKLEDSAVYLCASSLGKRSGNEKLFFGSGTQLSVL.

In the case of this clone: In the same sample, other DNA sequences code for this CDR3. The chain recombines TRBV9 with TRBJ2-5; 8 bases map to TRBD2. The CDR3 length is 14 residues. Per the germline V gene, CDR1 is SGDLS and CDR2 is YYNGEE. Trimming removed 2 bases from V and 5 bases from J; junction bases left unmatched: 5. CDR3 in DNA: TGTGCCAGCAGCGTTCAGGGACTAGGGGAGACCCAGTACTTC. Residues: CASSVQGLGETQYF.

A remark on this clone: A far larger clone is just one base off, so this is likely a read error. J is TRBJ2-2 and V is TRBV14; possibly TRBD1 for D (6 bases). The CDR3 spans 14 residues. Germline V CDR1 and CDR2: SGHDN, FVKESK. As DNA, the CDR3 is TGTGCCGGCAGCCAAACCAGGGGTCCCGGGGAGCTGTTTTTT. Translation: CAGSQTRGPGELFF.

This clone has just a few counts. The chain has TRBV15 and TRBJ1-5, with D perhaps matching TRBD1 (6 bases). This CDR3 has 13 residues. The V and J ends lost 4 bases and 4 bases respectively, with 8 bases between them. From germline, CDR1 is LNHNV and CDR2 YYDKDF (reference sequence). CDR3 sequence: CATSNRANQPQHF. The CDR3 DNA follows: TGTGCCACCAGCAACAGGGCTAATCAGCCCCAGCATTTT.

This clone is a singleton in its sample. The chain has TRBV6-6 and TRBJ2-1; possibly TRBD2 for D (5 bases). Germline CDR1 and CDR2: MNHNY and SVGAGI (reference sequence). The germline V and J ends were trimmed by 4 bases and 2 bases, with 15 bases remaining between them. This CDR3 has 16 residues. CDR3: CASSWVATTPYNEQFF. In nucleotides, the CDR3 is TGTGCCAGCAGTTGGGTAGCGACTACCCCCTACAATGAGCAGTTCTTC.

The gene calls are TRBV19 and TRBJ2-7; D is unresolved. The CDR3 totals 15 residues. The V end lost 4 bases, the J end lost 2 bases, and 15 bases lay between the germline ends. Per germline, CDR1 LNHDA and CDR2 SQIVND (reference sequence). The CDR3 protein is CASSNSPNGPYEQYF. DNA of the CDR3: TGTGCCAGTAGTAACTCCCCTAACGGGCCCTACGAGCAGTACTTC.

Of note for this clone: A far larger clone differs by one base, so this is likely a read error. The CDR3 is CASSQGLRTGGKGGYTF. Here the CDR3 DNA reads TGCGCCAGCAGCCAAGGCCTTCGGACAGGGGGAAAGGGTGGCTACACCTTC. The chain uses TRBV4-1 and TRBJ1-2, with 10 bases matching TRBD1. Germline V lookup: CDR1 MGHRA, CDR2 YSYEKL. This CDR3 comprises 17 residues. J gave up 7 bases and V 1 base, and 12 bases lay outside the gene matches.

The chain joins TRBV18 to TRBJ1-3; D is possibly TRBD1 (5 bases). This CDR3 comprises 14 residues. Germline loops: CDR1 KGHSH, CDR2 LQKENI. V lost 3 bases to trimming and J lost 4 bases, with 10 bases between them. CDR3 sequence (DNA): TGTGCCAGCTCACCCAGGGAATCCGGAAACACCATATATTTT. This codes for CASSPRESGNTIYF.

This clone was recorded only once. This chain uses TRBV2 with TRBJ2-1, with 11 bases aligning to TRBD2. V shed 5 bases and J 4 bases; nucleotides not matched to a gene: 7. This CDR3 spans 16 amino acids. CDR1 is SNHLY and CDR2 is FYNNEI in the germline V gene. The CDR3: CASSLRGTSGYNEQFF. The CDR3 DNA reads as TGTGCCAGCAGTCTTAGGGGGACTAGCGGATACAATGAGCAGTTCTTC.

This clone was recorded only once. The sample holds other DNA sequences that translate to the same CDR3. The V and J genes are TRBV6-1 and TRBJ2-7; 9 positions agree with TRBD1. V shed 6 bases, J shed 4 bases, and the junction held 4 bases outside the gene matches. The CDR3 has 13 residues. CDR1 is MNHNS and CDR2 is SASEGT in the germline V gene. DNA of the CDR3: TGTGCCAGCAGCCGGGACAGGGCATACGAGCAGTACTTC. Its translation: CASSRDRAYEQYF.

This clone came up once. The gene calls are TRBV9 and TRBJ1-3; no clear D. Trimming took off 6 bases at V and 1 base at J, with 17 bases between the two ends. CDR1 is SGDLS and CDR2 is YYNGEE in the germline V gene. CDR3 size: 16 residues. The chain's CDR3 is CASTPQSMVSGNTIYF. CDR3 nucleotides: TGTGCCAGCACCCCCCAGTCTATGGTTTCTGGAAACACCATATATTTT.

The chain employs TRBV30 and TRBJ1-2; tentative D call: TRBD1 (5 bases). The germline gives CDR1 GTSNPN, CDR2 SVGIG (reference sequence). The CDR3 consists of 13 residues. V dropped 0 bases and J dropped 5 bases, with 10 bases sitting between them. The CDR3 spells CAWSVRGLYGYTF. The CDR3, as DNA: TGTGCCTGGAGTGTACGGGGACTATATGGCTACACCTTC.

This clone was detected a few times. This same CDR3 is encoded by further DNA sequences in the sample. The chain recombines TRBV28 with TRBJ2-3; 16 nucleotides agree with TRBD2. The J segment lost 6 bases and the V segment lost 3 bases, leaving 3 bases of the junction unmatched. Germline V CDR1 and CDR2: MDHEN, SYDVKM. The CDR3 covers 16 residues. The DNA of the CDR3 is TGTGCCAGCAGTTTGGGACTAGCGGGAGGGGCCGATACGCAGTATTTT. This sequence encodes CASSLGLAGGADTQYF.

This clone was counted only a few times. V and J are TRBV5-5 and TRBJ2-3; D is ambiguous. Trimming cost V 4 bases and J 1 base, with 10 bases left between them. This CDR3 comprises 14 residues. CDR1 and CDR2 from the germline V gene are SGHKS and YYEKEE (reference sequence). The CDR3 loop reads CASSGPAGTDTQYF. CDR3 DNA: TGTGCCAGCAGCGGACCGGCGGGCACAGATACGCAGTATTTT.

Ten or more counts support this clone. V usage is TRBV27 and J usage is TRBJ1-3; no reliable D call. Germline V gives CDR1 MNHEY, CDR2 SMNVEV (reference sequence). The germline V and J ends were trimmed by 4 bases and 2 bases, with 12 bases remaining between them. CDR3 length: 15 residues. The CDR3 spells CASSSLPSTGNTIYF. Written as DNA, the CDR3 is TGTGCCAGCAGTTCCCTCCCCAGTACTGGAAACACCATATATTTT.

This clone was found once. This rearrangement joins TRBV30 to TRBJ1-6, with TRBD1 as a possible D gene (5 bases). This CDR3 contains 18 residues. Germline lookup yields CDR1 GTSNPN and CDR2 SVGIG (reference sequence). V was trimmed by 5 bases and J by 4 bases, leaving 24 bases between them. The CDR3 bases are TGTGCCTGGTGTGCGGGACGTCATCGAGTTGGGTATAATTCACCCCTCCACTTT. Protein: CAWCAGRHRVGYNSPLHF.